The rows below give T cell receptor beta chains drawn from one sample of a study of cytomegalovirus exposure and HLA in healthy donors. This table comes from immunoSEQ multiplex PCR, and its TCRdb copy is limited to in-frame clones, with some not included. The sample yields some 160,000 clones, 60% to 80% seen once. Specimen: PBMCs. The receptors shown here come from a woman aged 25 to 39 in good health and CMV-seronegative. CDR3s include the opening cysteine and the closing phenylalanine or tryptophan. The D gene is left open where the match is weak. Size values are once, few and many counts, or a class for expanded clones, and some rows have none.

V gene: TRBV29-1; clone size: once; CDR3 length: 13; D gene: -; J gene: TRBJ2-5; CDR3 protein: CSVDGRIRETQYF; CDR3 DNA: TGCAGCGTGGATGGCAGGATCCGAGAGACCCAGTACTTC
V gene: TRBV13; clone size: -; CDR3 length: 14; D gene: -; J gene: TRBJ2-7; CDR3 protein: CASSPTTGSHEQYF; CDR3 DNA: TGTGCCAGCAGCCCGACGACTGGTTCCCACGAGCAGTACTTC
V gene: TRBV7-2; clone size: -; CDR3 length: 16; D gene: -; J gene: TRBJ1-2; CDR3 protein: CASTPMPVGDFYGYTF; CDR3 DNA: TGTGCCAGCACCCCGATGCCGGTGGGGGACTTCTATGGCTACACCTTC
V gene: TRBV11-2; clone size: -; CDR3 length: 16; D gene: TRBD2; J gene: TRBJ2-5; CDR3 protein: CASSLRIGTSRETQYF; CDR3 DNA: TGTGCCAGCAGCTTACGGATCGGGACTAGCAGGGAGACCCAGTACTTC
V gene: TRBV19; clone size: -; CDR3 length: 13; D gene: TRBD1; J gene: TRBJ1-1; CDR3 protein: CASSGTVDTEAFF; CDR3 DNA: TGTGCCAGTAGTGGGACAGTTGACACTGAAGCTTTCTTT
V gene: TRBV7-3; clone size: once; CDR3 length: 14; D gene: TRBD2; J gene: TRBJ2-1; CDR3 protein: CASRSSGGAGEQFF; CDR3 DNA: TGTGCCAGCAGGAGCAGCGGGGGGGCCGGGGAGCAGTTCTTC
V gene: TRBV2; clone size: -; CDR3 length: 13; D gene: -; J gene: TRBJ1-5; CDR3 protein: CASRDTQVQPQHF; CDR3 DNA: TGTGCCAGCAGAGATACACAGGTTCAGCCCCAGCATTTT
V gene: TRBV6-5; clone size: few; CDR3 length: 11; D gene: -; J gene: TRBJ1-1; CDR3 protein: CASVRDTEAFF; CDR3 DNA: TGTGCCAGCGTCAGGGACACTGAAGCTTTCTTT
V gene: TRBV15; clone size: -; CDR3 length: 14; D gene: TRBD1; J gene: TRBJ2-2; CDR3 protein: CATSRTGATGELFF; CDR3 DNA: TGTGCCACCAGCAGGACAGGGGCTACCGGGGAGCTGTTTTTT
V gene: TRBV11-3; clone size: -; CDR3 length: 16; D gene: -; J gene: TRBJ2-1; CDR3 protein: CASSFGSGAGYNEQFF; CDR3 DNA: TGTGCCAGCAGCTTTGGCTCAGGGGCGGGCTACAATGAGCAGTTCTTC
V gene: TRBV7-9; clone size: -; CDR3 length: 16; D gene: -; J gene: TRBJ1-1; CDR3 protein: CASSFPFFRGNTEAFF; CDR3 DNA: TGTGCCAGCAGCTTTCCCTTTTTTCGGGGTAACACTGAAGCTTTCTTT
V gene: TRBV4-2; clone size: -; CDR3 length: 15; D gene: -; J gene: TRBJ2-7; CDR3 protein: CASSQSGGPSYEQYF; CDR3 DNA: TGTGCCAGCAGCCAATCGGGGGGCCCCTCCTACGAGCAGTACTTC
V gene: TRBV5-6; clone size: -; CDR3 length: 14; D gene: -; J gene: TRBJ1-6; CDR3 protein: CVSSSPGGGSPLHF; CDR3 DNA: TGTGTCAGCAGTTCTCCGGGAGGTGGGTCACCCCTCCACTTT
V gene: TRBV19; clone size: -; CDR3 length: 14; D gene: -; J gene: TRBJ1-5; CDR3 protein: CASRNRVGDQPQHF; CDR3 DNA: TGTGCCAGTAGGAACAGGGTAGGAGATCAGCCCCAGCATTTT
V gene: TRBV6-6; clone size: -; CDR3 length: 13; D gene: TRBD1; J gene: TRBJ1-2; CDR3 protein: CASSRTGDDGYTF; CDR3 DNA: TGTGCCAGCAGCAGGACAGGGGACGATGGCTACACCTTC
V gene: TRBV20-1; clone size: -; CDR3 length: 10; D gene: TRBD1; J gene: TRBJ2-3; CDR3 protein: CSANRDRAFF; CDR3 DNA: TGCAGTGCGAACCGGGACAGGGCCTTTTTT
V gene: TRBV15; clone size: -; CDR3 length: 15; D gene: TRBD1; J gene: TRBJ2-7; CDR3 protein: CATSRLDRASYEQYF; CDR3 DNA: TGTGCCACCAGCAGGCTCGACAGGGCCTCCTACGAGCAGTACTTC
V gene: TRBV6-1; clone size: -; CDR3 length: 18; D gene: TRBD1; J gene: TRBJ2-1; CDR3 protein: CASSVRDRGPSSYNEQFF; CDR3 DNA: TGTGCCAGCAGTGTCCGGGACAGGGGGCCCAGCTCCTACAATGAGCAGTTCTTC
V gene: TRBV6-5; clone size: once; CDR3 length: 12; D gene: -; J gene: TRBJ1-1; CDR3 protein: CASSYSPGKAFF; CDR3 DNA: TGTGCCAGCAGTTACTCTCCAGGTAAAGCTTTCTTT
V gene: TRBV7-8; clone size: -; CDR3 length: 16; D gene: TRBD1; J gene: TRBJ1-1; CDR3 protein: CASSLGLTGVGTEAFF; CDR3 DNA: TGTGCCAGCAGCTTAGGATTGACAGGGGTTGGCACTGAAGCTTTCTTT
V gene: TRBV12-5; clone size: -; CDR3 length: 14; D gene: -; J gene: TRBJ1-6; CDR3 protein: CASGPRDTRSPLHF; CDR3 DNA: TGTGCTAGTGGTCCCCGGGACACTCGCTCACCCCTCCACTTT
V gene: TRBV5-1; clone size: -; CDR3 length: 15; D gene: -; J gene: TRBJ1-1; CDR3 protein: CASSWTGGLNTEAFF; CDR3 DNA: TGCGCCAGCAGCTGGACCGGAGGGCTCAACACTGAAGCTTTCTTT
V gene: TRBV9; clone size: -; CDR3 length: 14; D gene: -; J gene: TRBJ2-7; CDR3 protein: CASSVLSGISEQYF; CDR3 DNA: TGTGCCAGCAGCGTATTGTCAGGGATCAGTGAGCAGTACTTC
V gene: TRBV6-1; clone size: -; CDR3 length: 14; D gene: TRBD1; J gene: TRBJ1-4; CDR3 protein: CASRGTGRNEKLFF; CDR3 DNA: TGTGCCAGCAGGGGGACAGGCCGAAATGAAAAACTGTTTTTT
V gene: TRBV15; clone size: -; CDR3 length: 16; D gene: TRBD2; J gene: TRBJ2-3; CDR3 protein: CATSRVFAGGFDTQYF; CDR3 DNA: TGTGCCACCAGCAGAGTATTTGCGGGGGGGTTCGATACGCAGTATTTT
V gene: TRBV13; clone size: -; CDR3 length: 15; D gene: -; J gene: TRBJ2-1; CDR3 protein: CASSYGGLLYNEQFF; CDR3 DNA: TGTGCCAGCAGCTACGGGGGGCTCCTCTACAATGAGCAGTTCTTC
V gene: TRBV2; clone size: -; CDR3 length: 14; D gene: TRBD1; J gene: TRBJ2-7; CDR3 protein: CASSGDRGIYEQYF; CDR3 DNA: TGTGCCAGCAGTGGGGACAGGGGAATCTACGAGCAGTACTTC
V gene: TRBV4-2; clone size: -; CDR3 length: 15; D gene: TRBD1; J gene: TRBJ1-1; CDR3 protein: CASSQLGQGNTEAFF; CDR3 DNA: TGTGCCAGCAGCCAACTGGGACAGGGTAACACTGAAGCTTTCTTT
V gene: TRBV6-5; clone size: -; CDR3 length: 13; D gene: -; J gene: TRBJ1-5; CDR3 protein: CASSYQLNQPQHF; CDR3 DNA: TGTGCCAGCAGTTACCAACTTAATCAGCCCCAGCATTTT
V gene: TRBV5-1; clone size: -; CDR3 length: 15; D gene: TRBD1; J gene: TRBJ2-7; CDR3 protein: CASSLGPLTGEEQYF; CDR3 DNA: TGCGCCAGCAGCTTGGGACCCCTAACAGGGGAGGAGCAGTACTTC
V gene: TRBV5-1; clone size: -; CDR3 length: 14; D gene: -; J gene: TRBJ2-7; CDR3 protein: CASKTHVTSGEQYF; CDR3 DNA: TGCGCCAGCAAAACTCACGTCACCTCCGGCGAGCAGTACTTC
V gene: TRBV5-6; clone size: -; CDR3 length: 16; D gene: -; J gene: TRBJ1-3; CDR3 protein: CASSLDPRGSGNTIYF; CDR3 DNA: TGTGCCAGCAGCTTGGATCCCAGGGGCAGTGGAAACACCATATATTTT
V gene: TRBV27; clone size: once; CDR3 length: 14; D gene: -; J gene: TRBJ1-1; CDR3 protein: CASSFATGTTEAFF; CDR3 DNA: TGTGCCAGCAGTTTTGCCACAGGGACCACTGAAGCTTTCTTT
V gene: TRBV2; clone size: -; CDR3 length: 13; D gene: -; J gene: TRBJ1-1; CDR3 protein: CASSGDRNTEAFF; CDR3 DNA: TGTGCCAGCAGTGGTGACAGGAACACTGAAGCTTTCTTT
V gene: TRBV4-2; clone size: -; CDR3 length: 13; D gene: -; J gene: TRBJ2-5; CDR3 protein: CASSQASRETQYF; CDR3 DNA: TGTGCCAGCAGCCAAGCCTCCCGGGAGACCCAGTACTTC
V gene: TRBV6-1; clone size: few; CDR3 length: 14; D gene: -; J gene: TRBJ2-3; CDR3 protein: CASSLGTSTDTQYF; CDR3 DNA: TGTGCCAGCAGTCTTGGGACTAGCACAGATACGCAGTATTTT